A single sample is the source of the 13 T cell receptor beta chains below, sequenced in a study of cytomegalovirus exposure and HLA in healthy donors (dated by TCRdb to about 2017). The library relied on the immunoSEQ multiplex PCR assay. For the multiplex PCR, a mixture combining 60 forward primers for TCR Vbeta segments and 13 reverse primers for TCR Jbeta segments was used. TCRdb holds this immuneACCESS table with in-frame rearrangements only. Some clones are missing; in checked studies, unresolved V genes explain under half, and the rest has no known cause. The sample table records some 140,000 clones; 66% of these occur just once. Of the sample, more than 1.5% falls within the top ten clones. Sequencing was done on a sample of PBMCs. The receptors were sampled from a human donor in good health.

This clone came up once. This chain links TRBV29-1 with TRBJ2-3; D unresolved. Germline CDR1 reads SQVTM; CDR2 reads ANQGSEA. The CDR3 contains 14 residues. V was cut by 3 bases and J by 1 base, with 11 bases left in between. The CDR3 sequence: CSVDGRGGTDTQYF. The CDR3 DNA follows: TGCAGCGTTGACGGCAGAGGTGGCACAGATACGCAGTATTTT.

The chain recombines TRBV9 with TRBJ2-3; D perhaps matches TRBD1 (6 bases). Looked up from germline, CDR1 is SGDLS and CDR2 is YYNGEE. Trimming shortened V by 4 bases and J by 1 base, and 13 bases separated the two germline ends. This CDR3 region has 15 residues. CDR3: CASSPRTDGTDTQYF. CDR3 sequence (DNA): TGTGCCAGCAGCCCCCGGACAGATGGCACAGATACGCAGTATTTT.

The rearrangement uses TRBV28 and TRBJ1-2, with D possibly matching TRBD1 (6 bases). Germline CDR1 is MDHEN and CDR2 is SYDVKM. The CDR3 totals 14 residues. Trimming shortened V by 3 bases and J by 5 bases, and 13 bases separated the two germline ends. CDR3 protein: CASSFSDRNYGYTF. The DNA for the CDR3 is TGTGCCAGCAGTTTTTCCGACAGGAATTATGGCTACACCTTC.

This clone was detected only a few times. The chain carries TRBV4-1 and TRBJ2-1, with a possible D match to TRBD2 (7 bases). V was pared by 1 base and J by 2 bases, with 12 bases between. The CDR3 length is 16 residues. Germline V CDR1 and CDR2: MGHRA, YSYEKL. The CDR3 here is CASSQGGGDTYNEQFF. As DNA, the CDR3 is TGCGCCAGCAGCCAAGGAGGGGGGGACACCTACAATGAGCAGTTCTTC.

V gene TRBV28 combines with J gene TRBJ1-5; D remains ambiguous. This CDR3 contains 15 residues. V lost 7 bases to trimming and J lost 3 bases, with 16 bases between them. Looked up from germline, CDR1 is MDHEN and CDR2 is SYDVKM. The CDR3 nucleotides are TGTGCCAGCACCCCCTTGGAACAGAACAATCAGCCCCAGCATTTT. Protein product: CASTPLEQNNQPQHF.

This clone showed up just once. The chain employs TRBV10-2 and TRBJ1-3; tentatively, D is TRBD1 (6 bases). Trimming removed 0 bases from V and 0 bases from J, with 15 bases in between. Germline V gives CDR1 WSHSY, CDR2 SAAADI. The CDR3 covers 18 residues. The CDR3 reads CASSESGPGESSGNTIYF. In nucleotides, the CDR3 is TGCGCCAGCAGTGAGTCGGGTCCAGGGGAGAGCTCTGGAAACACCATATATTTT.

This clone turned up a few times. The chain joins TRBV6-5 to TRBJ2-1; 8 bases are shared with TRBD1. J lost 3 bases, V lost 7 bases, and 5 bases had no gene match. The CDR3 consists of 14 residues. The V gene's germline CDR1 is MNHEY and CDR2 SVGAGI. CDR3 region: CASTGQGVYNEQFF. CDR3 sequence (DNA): TGTGCCAGCACAGGACAGGGAGTCTACAATGAGCAGTTCTTC.

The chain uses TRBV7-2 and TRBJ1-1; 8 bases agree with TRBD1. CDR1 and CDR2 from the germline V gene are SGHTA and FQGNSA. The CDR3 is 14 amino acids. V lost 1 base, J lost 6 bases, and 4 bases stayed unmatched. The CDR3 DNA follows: TGTGCCAGCAGCTTAGGACAGGGGAAGTCTGAAGCTTTCTTT. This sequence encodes CASSLGQGKSEAFF.

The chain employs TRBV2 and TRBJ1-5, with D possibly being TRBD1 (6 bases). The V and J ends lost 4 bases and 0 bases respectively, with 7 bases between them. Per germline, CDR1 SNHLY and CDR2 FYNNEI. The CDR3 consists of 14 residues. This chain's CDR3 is CASSGQASNQPQHF. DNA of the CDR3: TGTGCCAGCAGTGGACAGGCTAGCAATCAGCCCCAGCATTTT. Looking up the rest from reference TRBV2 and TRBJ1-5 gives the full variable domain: EPEVTQTPSHQVTQMGQEVILRCVPISNHLYFYWYRQILGQKVEFLVSFYNNEISEKSEIFDDQFSVERPDGSNFTLKIRSTKLEDSAMYFCASSGQASNQPQHFGDGTRLSIL.

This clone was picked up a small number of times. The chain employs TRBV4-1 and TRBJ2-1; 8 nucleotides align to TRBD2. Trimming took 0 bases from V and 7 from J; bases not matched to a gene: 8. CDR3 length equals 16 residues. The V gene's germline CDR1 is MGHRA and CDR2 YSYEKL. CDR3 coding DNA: TGCGCCAGCAGCCAAGAAATAGCGGGGCCCGTAAATGAGCAGTTCTTC. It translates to CASSQEIAGPVNEQFF.

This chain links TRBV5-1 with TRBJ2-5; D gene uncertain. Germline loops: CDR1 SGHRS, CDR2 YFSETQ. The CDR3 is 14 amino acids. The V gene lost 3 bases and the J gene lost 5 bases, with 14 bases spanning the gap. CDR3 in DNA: TGCGCCAGCAGCTCACCAATAGTCGCGGAGACCCAGTACTTC. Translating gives CASSSPIVAETQYF.

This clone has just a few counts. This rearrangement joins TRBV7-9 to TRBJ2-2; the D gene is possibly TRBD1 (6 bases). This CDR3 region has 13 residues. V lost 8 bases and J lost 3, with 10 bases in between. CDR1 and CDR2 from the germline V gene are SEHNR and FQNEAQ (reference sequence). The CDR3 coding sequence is TGTGCCAGCGGGGACATCGACACCGGGGAGCTGTTTTTT. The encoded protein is CASGDIDTGELFF.

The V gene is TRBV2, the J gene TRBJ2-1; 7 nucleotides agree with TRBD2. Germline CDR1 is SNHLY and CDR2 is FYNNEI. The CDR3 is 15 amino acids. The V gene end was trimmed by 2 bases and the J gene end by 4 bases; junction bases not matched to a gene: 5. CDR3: CASSEQRGNYNEQFF. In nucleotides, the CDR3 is TGTGCCAGCAGTGAACAGCGGGGAAATTACAATGAGCAGTTCTTC.